This T cell receptor beta chain appears in the sequencing data of a study of read filtering for tumor transcriptome and immune sequencing. Study-wide background: DNase treatment preceded whole-transcriptome library preparation. Study-level findings and limits: Compared with RNA-seq, IR-seq gave much higher clonotype depth and reliability. The CD138-negative fraction was mixed bone marrow immune cells, not pure T cells.

The CDR3 is 14 residues long. Trimming stripped 0 bases from V and 2 bases from J, with 10 bases between. Germline V gene sequence: CDR1 DFQATT, CDR2 SNEGSKA (reference sequence). Molecular barcoded adaptors covering alpha/delta and beta/gamma chains were used on approximately 400 ng RNA. TCRdb used MiXCR to reprocess the reads, holding one entry per CDR3 protein. This repertoire shows about 25,000 distinct CDR3 sequences, 22% found once; its top ten account for around 46%. At least ten counts were recorded for this clonotype. Its matching antigen is unknown. The clonotype comes from a donor over 35 with multiple myeloma. The chain carries TRBV20-1 and TRBJ2-5; possibly TRBD2 for D (5 bases). The source material was a population of CD138-negative cells sorted from bone marrow. CDR3: CSARDWTFQETQYF. CDR3 coding DNA: TGCAGTGCTAGAGATTGGACTTTTCAAGAGACCCAGTACTTC.